The rows below give T cell receptor beta chains drawn from one sample of a study of CD8 T cells in Susac syndrome. TCRdb re-called the immunoSEQ multiplex PCR reads with MiXCR, one entry per CDR3 protein. The repertoire has about 150,000 distinct CDR3 sequences, roughly 94% of them found once; the top ten carry around 0.075%. The sample comprised CD4+ T cells from PBMCs. The receptors here all came from a human donor in good health. The CDR3 runs from the conserved cysteine through the conserved F or W. Fields, in order: D gene, J gene, V gene, clone size, CDR3 DNA, CDR3 protein. The D gene is left open where the match is weak. Rows give clone size only sometimes, using once, few, many, or a class for an expanded clone.

>.|TRBJ2-1|TRBV9|.
TGTGCCAGCAGCGTAGACGAAGGGGGGTACAATGAGCAGTTCTTC
CASSVDEGGYNEQFF
>.|TRBJ2-3|TRBV29-1|once
TGCAGCGTTGAGGAAGGTGGGACAGATACGCAGTATTTT
CSVEEGGTDTQYF
>.|TRBJ2-3|TRBV3-1|.
TGTGCCAGCAGCCAAGGGCAGCCAGATACGCAGTATTTT
CASSQGQPDTQYF
>.|TRBJ2-3|TRBV20-1|.
TGCAGTGCTCCGATTCAGGGAAGCACAGATACGCAGTATTTT
CSAPIQGSTDTQYF
>TRBD2|TRBJ2-1|TRBV4-1|.
TGCGCCAGCAGCCAGGGGGAGGCTAGCGGGAGTAAGTACAATGAGCAGTTCTTC
CASSQGEASGSKYNEQFF
>TRBD1|TRBJ1-2|TRBV10-3|.
TGTGCCATCAGTGGGGGGACAGGGTACGGCTATGGCTACACCTTC
CAISGGTGYGYGYTF
>.|TRBJ2-2|TRBV10-3|.
TGTGCCATCAGACTACAGGGCACGGTCGGGGAGCTGTTTTTT
CAIRLQGTVGELFF
>TRBD1|TRBJ1-1|TRBV28|once
TGTGCCAGCAGTATCCCCGGGACAGGGGGCAAAGCTTTCTTT
CASSIPGTGGKAFF
>.|TRBJ1-4|TRBV7-2|.
TGTGCCAGCAGCTTAGGCAGGGGTAATGAAAAACTGTTTTTT
CASSLGRGNEKLFF
>.|TRBJ1-5|TRBV28|.
TGTGCCAGCAGTTTCCCTGGGGACGGCAATCAGCCCCAGCATTTT
CASSFPGDGNQPQHF
>.|TRBJ1-1|TRBV12-3/TRBV12-4|.
TGTGCCAGCAGAGGTCGTGGAAATTCGAACACTGAAGCTTTCTTT
CASRGRGNSNTEAFF
>TRBD2|TRBJ2-7|TRBV6-1|.
TGTGCCAGCAGTGAAGCGACCAGCGGGGTCTACGAGCAGTACTTC
CASSEATSGVYEQYF
>.|TRBJ1-1|TRBV10-3|.
TGTGCCATCGCAGACAGGAAGGGTGAAGCTTTCTTT
CAIADRKGEAFF
>TRBD2|TRBJ2-1|TRBV6-6|.
TGTGCCAGCAGACTAAAGACTAGCGGGAGTGATGAGCAGTTCTTC
CASRLKTSGSDEQFF
>.|TRBJ2-7|TRBV12-3/TRBV12-4|few
TGTGCCATGCCCCCGGACAGCCACGAGCAGTACTTC
CAMPPDSHEQYF
>.|TRBJ1-5|TRBV28|.
TGTGCCAGCAGGGGGAAATTCAATCAGCCCCAGCATTTT
CASRGKFNQPQHF
>.|TRBJ1-2|TRBV18|.
TGTGCCAGCTCCCTGACAAGGAACTATGGCTACACCTTC
CASSLTRNYGYTF
>.|TRBJ1-2|TRBV6-5|.
TGTGCCAGCAGTTTAACCGGGACGGGTAACTATGGCTACACCTTC
CASSLTGTGNYGYTF
>.|TRBJ2-7|TRBV30|once
TGTGCCTGGAGTGTGAACCGATACTACGAGCAGTACTTC
CAWSVNRYYEQYF
>.|TRBJ1-3|TRBV11-2|once
TGTGCCAGCAGCACAGAAAGTACTGGAAACACCATATATTTT
CASSTESTGNTIYF
>.|TRBJ1-6|TRBV30|once
TGTGCCTGGGATCGAGGGAGCAATTCACCCCTCCACTTT
CAWDRGSNSPLHF
>.|TRBJ2-7|TRBV20-1|.
TGCAGTGCTATGAGGGACTCTAACTACGAGCAGTACTTC
CSAMRDSNYEQYF
>.|TRBJ1-1|TRBV2|.
TGTGCCAGCAGGGCCACTGTGAACACTGAAGCTTTCTTT
CASRATVNTEAFF
>TRBD1|TRBJ2-1|TRBV7-3|.
TGTGCCAGCAGCCGGGACAGGGGTAGGTCCTACAATGAGCAGTTCTTC
CASSRDRGRSYNEQFF
>.|TRBJ1-1|TRBV5-1|.
TGCGCCAGCACCCTACCGGGGGTCAACACTGAAGCTTTCTTT
CASTLPGVNTEAFF
>TRBD2|TRBJ2-5|TRBV9|.
TGTGCCAGCAGCGTAGGAGTAGCGGGGACAACAAACTCAGAGACCCAGTACTTC
CASSVGVAGTTNSETQYF
>.|TRBJ1-1|TRBV18|once
TGTGCCAGCTCACCCGATCAGGACACTGAAGCTTTCTTT
CASSPDQDTEAFF
>TRBD2|TRBJ2-3|TRBV20-1|.
TGCAGTGCTACTTCGACTAGCGGGAGATCAGATACGCAGTATTTT
CSATSTSGRSDTQYF
>.|TRBJ2-1|TRBV13|.
TGTGCCAGCAGCTTAGATCAACCCGGCGGTGAGCAGTTCTTC
CASSLDQPGGEQFF
>.|TRBJ2-7|TRBV13|.
TGTGCCAGCAGGGGAGGGGGGCAATCCTACGAGCAGTACTTC
CASRGGGQSYEQYF
>TRBD2|TRBJ2-7|TRBV27|.
TGTGCCAGCAGAGAGGCTAGCGGGAGGGCTGGATGGCCCTACGAGCAGTACTTC
CASREASGRAGWPYEQYF
>.|TRBJ2-7|TRBV20-1|.
TGCAGTGCTAGAAACGGGGCGCACGAGCAGTACTTC
CSARNGAHEQYF
>.|TRBJ2-3|TRBV9|.
TGTGCCAGCAGCTCGAAGGACAGCACTAGCACAGATACGCAGTATTTT
CASSSKDSTSTDTQYF
>.|TRBJ2-3|TRBV7-9|.
TGTGCCAGCAGCCGGAACAGCGGTAGCACAGATACGCAGTATTTT
CASSRNSGSTDTQYF
>.|TRBJ1-4|TRBV20-1|.
TGCAGTGCTCACACTGCAACTAATGAAAAACTGTTTTTT
CSAHTATNEKLFF
>.|TRBJ1-1|TRBV6-6|.
TGTGCCAGCAGTTTAAGGACGCAGGGGTCTGAAGCTTTCTTT
CASSLRTQGSEAFF